This entry features one T cell receptor beta chain sequence. Antigen: not known. PCR used 60 Vbeta primers and 13 Jbeta primers. Only in-frame clones appear in the TCRdb table, and some are missing; sequencing was by immunoSEQ multiplex PCR. The sample records 100,000 to 150,000 clones, approximately 78% being singletons. This entry belongs to a study of cytomegalovirus exposure and HLA in healthy donors. This CDR3 is 16 amino acids long. From germline, CDR1 is KGHSH and CDR2 LQKENI. The ends lost 3 bases at V and 6 bases at J; junction bases unmatched: 11. Study-level findings and limits: In terms of immune exposure information, only CMV serostatus was available.

The chain is built from TRBV18 and TRBJ1-1; TRBD1 matches 9 bases. The sample consisted of PBMCs. The clonotype was recovered from a young man in good health and CMV-seropositive. CDR3 residues: CASSPLPGQGSPEAFF. The CDR3 DNA reads as TGTGCCAGCTCACCTTTGCCGGGACAGGGATCGCCTGAAGCTTTCTTT.